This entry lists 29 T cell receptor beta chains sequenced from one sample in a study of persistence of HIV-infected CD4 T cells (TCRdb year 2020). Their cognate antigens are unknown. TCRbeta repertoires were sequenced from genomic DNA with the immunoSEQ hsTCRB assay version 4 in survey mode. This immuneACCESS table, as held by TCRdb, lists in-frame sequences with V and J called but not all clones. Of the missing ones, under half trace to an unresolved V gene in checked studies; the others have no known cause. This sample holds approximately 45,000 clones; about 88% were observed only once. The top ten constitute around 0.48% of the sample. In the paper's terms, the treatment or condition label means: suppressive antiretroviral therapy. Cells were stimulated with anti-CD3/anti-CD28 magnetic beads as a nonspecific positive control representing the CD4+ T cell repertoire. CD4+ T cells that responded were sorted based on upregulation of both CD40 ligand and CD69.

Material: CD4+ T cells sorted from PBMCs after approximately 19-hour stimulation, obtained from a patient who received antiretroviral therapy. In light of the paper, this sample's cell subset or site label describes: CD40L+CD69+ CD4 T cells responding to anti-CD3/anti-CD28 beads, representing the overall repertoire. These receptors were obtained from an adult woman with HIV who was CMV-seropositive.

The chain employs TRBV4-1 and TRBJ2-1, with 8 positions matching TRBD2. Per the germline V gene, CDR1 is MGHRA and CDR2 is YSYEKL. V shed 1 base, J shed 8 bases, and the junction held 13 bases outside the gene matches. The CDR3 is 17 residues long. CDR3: CASSQVPLGGAWDEQFF. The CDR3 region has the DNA TGCGCCAGCAGCCAAGTCCCCCTCGGGGGGGCCTGGGATGAGCAGTTCTTC.

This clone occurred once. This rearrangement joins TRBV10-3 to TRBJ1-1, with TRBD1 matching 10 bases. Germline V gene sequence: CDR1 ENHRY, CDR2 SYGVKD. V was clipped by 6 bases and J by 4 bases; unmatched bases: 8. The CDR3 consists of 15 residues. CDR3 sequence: CAISGPDRGRTEAFF. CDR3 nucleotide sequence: TGTGCCATCAGCGGCCCCGACAGGGGGCGCACTGAAGCTTTCTTT.

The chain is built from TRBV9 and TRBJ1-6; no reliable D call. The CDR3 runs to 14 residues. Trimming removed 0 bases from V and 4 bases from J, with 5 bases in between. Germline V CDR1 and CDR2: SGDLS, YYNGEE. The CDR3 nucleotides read TGTGCCAGCAGCGTAGAGGCGTATAATTCACCCCTCCACTTT. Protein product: CASSVEAYNSPLHF.

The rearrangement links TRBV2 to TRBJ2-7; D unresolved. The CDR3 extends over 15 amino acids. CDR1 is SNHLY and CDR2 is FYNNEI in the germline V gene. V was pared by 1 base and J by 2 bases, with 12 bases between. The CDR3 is CASSEGSNLAYEQYV. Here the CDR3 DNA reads TGTGCCAGCAGTGAAGGTAGCAACTTAGCCTACGAGCAGTACGTC.

CDR3 in DNA: TGCGCCAGCAGCCGGGGACTAGCGGGGGGGCTTTACAATGAGCAGTTCTTC. Translating it yields CASSRGLAGGLYNEQFF. The chain recombines TRBV5-1 with TRBJ2-1, with 16 bases matching TRBD2. The CDR3 consists of 17 residues. Unmatched junction bases numbered 5, after V lost 4 bases and J lost 4 bases. Looked up from germline, CDR1 is SGHRS and CDR2 is YFSETQ.

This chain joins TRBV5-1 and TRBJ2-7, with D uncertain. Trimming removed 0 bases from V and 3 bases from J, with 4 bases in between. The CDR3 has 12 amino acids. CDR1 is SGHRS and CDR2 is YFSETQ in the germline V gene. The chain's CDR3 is CASSLDNYEQYF. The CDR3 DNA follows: TGCGCCAGCAGCTTGGATAACTACGAGCAGTACTTC.

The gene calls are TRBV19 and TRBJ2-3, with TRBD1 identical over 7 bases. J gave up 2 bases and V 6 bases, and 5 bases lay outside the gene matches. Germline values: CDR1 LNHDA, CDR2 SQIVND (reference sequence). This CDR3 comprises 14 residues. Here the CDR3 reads CASRGDRYTDTQYF. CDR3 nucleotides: TGTGCCAGTAGGGGGGACAGATACACAGATACGCAGTATTTT.

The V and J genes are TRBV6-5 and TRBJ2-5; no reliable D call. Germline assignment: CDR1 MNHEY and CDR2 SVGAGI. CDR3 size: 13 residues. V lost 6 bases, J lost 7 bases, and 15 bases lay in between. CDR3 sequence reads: CASSHLSTPTQYF. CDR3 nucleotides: TGTGCCAGCAGCCACCTCTCTACGCCGACCCAGTACTTC.

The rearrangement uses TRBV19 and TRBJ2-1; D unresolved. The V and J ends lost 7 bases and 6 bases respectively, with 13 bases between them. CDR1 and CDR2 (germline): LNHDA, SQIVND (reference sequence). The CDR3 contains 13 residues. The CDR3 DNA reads TGTGCCAGTACCCCCCGGTGGCCCAATGAGCAGTTCTTC. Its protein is CASTPRWPNEQFF. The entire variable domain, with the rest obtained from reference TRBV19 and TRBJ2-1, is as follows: DGGITQSPKYLFRKEGQNVTLSCEQNLNHDAMYWYRQDPGQGLRLIYYSQIVNDFQKGDIAEGYSVSREKKESFPLTVTSAQKNPTAFYLCASTPRWPNEQFFGPGTRLTVL.

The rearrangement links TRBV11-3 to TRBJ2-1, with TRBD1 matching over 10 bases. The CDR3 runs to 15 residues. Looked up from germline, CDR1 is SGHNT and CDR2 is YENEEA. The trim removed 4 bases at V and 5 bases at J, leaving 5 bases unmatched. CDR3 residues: CASSSGQGVDNEQFF. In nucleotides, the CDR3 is TGTGCCAGCAGCTCCGGACAGGGGGTTGACAATGAGCAGTTCTTC.

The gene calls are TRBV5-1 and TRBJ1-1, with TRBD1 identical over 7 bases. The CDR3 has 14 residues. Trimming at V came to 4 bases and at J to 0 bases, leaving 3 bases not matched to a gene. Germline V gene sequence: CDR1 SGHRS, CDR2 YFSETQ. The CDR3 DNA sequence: TGCGCCAGCAGCGGGGACAGTTTGAACACTGAAGCTTTCTTT. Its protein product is CASSGDSLNTEAFF.

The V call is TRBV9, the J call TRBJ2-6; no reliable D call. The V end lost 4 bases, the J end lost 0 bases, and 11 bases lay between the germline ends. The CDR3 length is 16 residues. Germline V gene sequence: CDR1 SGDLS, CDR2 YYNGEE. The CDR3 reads CASSPRLVSGANVLTF. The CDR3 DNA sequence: TGTGCCAGCAGCCCTCGGTTAGTCTCTGGGGCCAACGTCCTGACTTTC.

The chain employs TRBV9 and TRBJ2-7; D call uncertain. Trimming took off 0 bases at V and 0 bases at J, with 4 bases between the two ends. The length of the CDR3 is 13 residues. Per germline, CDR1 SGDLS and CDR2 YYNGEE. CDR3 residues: CASSVAVSYEQYF. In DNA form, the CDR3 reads TGTGCCAGCAGCGTAGCAGTCTCCTACGAGCAGTACTTC.

The CDR3 is CASTLGPTTYNEQFF. The DNA of the CDR3 is TGTGCCAGCACCCTAGGTCCGACTACCTACAATGAGCAGTTCTTC. The chain carries TRBV9 and TRBJ2-1, with D tentatively TRBD2 (5 bases). The CDR3 totals 15 residues. Germline CDR1 is SGDLS and CDR2 is YYNGEE. The germline V and J ends were trimmed by 6 bases and 2 bases, with 15 bases remaining between them.

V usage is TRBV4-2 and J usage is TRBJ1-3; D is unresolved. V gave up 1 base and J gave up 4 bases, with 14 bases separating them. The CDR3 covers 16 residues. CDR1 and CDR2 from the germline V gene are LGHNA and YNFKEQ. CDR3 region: CASSQGVKAAGNTIYF. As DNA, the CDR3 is TGTGCCAGCAGCCAAGGAGTGAAGGCAGCGGGAAACACCATATATTTT.

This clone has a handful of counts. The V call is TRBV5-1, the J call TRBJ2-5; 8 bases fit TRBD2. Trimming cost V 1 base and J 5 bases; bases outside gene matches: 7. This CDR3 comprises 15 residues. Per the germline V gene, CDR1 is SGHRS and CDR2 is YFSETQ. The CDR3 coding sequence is TGCGCCAGCAGCTTGAGCGGGGGCCGAGGGGAGACCCAGTACTTC. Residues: CASSLSGGRGETQYF.

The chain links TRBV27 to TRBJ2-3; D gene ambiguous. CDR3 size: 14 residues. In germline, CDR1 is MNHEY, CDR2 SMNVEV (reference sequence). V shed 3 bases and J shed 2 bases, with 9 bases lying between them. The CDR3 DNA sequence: TGTGCCAGCAGTTTTCAGAAAGACACAGATACGCAGTATTTT. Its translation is CASSFQKDTDTQYF.

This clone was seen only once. The CDR3 bases are TGTGCCAGCAGTCCTACTCCGGGACAGATCTCTGGAAACACCATATATTTT. This codes for CASSPTPGQISGNTIYF. The chain combines TRBV6-6 with TRBJ1-3; 7 nucleotides agree with TRBD1. V trimming: 5 bases; J trimming: 0 bases; junction bases outside the gene matches: 10. Germline loops: CDR1 MNHNY, CDR2 SVGAGI (reference sequence). CDR3 length: 17 amino acids.

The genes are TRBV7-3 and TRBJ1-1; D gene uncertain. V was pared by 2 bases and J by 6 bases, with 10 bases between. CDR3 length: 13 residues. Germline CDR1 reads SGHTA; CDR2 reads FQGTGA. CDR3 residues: CASSLGTESEAFF. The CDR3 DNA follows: TGTGCCAGCAGCTTAGGCACGGAGTCTGAAGCTTTCTTT.

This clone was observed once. CDR3 residues: CATSEPGQGAKTQYF. CDR3 coding DNA: TGTGCCACCAGTGAACCTGGACAGGGGGCGAAGACCCAGTACTTC. The genes are TRBV24-1 and TRBJ2-5; 11 nucleotides align to TRBD1. CDR1 is KGHDR, CDR2 SFDVKD, per germline. The CDR3 consists of 15 residues. V was pared by 4 bases and J by 6 bases, with 6 bases of the junction left unmatched.

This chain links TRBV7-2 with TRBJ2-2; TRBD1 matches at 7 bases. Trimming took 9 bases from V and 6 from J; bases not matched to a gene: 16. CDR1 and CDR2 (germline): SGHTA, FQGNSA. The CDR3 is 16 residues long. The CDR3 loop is CARVTVMSQGAGELFF. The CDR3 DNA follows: TGTGCCAGGGTTACAGTGATGAGCCAGGGGGCCGGGGAGCTGTTTTTT.

Here the CDR3 DNA reads TGTGCCAGCAGTGGACAGCCCCAGATTACTAACTATGGCTACACCTTC. Residues: CASSGQPQITNYGYTF. This chain joins TRBV6-1 and TRBJ1-2, with D possibly matching TRBD1 (5 bases). Germline V CDR1 and CDR2: MNHNS, SASEGT. The CDR3 runs to 16 residues. V lost 4 bases to trimming and J lost 0 bases, with 15 bases between them.

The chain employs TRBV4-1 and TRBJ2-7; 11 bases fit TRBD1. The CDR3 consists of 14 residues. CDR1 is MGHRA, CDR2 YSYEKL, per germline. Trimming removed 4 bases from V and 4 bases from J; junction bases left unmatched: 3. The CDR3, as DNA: TGCGCCAGCAGCCTCGGACAGGGGGCATACGAGCAGTACTTC. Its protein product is CASSLGQGAYEQYF.

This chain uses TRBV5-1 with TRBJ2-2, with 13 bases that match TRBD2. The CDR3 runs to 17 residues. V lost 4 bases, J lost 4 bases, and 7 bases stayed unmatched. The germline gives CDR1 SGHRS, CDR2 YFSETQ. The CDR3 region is CASSRGTSGATTGELFF. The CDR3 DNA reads TGCGCCAGCAGCAGAGGGACTAGCGGGGCAACCACCGGGGAGCTGTTTTTT.

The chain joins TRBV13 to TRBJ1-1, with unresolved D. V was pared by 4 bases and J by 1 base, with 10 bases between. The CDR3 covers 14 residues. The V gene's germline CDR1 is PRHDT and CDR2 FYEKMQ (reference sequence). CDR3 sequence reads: CASSSGFTNTEAFF. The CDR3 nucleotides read TGTGCCAGCAGCTCTGGGTTCACGAACACTGAAGCTTTCTTT.

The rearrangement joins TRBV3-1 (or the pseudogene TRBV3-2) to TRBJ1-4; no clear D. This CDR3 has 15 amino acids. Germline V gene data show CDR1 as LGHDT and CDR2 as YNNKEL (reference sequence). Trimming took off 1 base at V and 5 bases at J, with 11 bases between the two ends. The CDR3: CASSQVPGRNEKLFF. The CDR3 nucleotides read TGTGCCAGCAGCCAAGTGCCGGGCCGCAATGAAAAACTGTTTTTT.

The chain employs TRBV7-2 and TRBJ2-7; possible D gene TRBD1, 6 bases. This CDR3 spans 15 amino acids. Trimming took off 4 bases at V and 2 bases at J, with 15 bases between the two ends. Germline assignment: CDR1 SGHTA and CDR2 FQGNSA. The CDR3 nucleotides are TGTGCCAGCAGCTCAGGACAGCTCAAGACCTACGAGCAGTACTTC. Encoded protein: CASSSGQLKTYEQYF.

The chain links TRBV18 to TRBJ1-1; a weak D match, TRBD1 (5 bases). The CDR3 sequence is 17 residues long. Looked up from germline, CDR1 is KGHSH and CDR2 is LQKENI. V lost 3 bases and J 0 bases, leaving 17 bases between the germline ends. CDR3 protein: CASSPLSTDLMNTEAFF. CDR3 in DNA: TGTGCCAGCTCACCGCTTTCGACAGATCTAATGAACACTGAAGCTTTCTTT.

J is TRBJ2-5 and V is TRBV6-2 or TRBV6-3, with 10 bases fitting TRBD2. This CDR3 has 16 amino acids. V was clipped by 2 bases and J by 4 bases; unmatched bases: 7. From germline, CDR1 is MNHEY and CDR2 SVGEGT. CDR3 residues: CASSYIGTSVGETQYF. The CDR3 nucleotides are TGTGCCAGCAGTTACATAGGGACTAGCGTTGGAGAGACCCAGTACTTC.